This T cell receptor (beta chain) originates from a study of cytomegalovirus exposure and HLA in healthy donors (dated by TCRdb to the late 2010s). At the level of the whole study: An earlier analysis of approximately 590 of the donors reported roughly 300 Gb of sequence data and 117 million unique TCR beta sequences from about 200 million T cells. Approximately 300 gigabases of sequencing data and approximately 91 million unique TCR sequences made up an early release that covered approximately 700 HLA-typed donors. Of the roughly 410 genotyped donors, roughly 76% were placed in the genetic ancestry cluster associated with self-reported Caucasian donors. The study aimed to test whether signatures of past pathogen exposure could be identified by cataloging public T cell receptors. Using immunosequencing, the study profiled T cell repertoires from about 610 subjects and related those repertoires to cytomegalovirus serostatus. In addition to the first cohort of hundreds of subjects, a separate validation cohort of 120 different subjects was used. To predict cytomegalovirus infection status, the study combined high-throughput TCR immunosequencing, statistical association of individual TCRs with disease status, and machine learning. A later analysis re-examined previously published TCR beta repertoires from hundreds of donors and added high-resolution HLA genotyping to investigate patterns of TCR occurrence. The later analysis used no new phenotypic data to find candidate immune exposures, relying instead on TCR beta sequences and their occurrence across donors. An earlier analysis of approximately 500 of the donors applied high-throughput TCR beta sequencing to assess whether each TCR beta V gene segment acted as functional or pseudogenic. Alongside the repertoire data, information on donor age, sex, ethnicity and CMV serostatus was compiled. Genome-wide SNP genotypes for about three fifths of the roughly 670 donors were used in a later genetic analysis, which treated that subset as a discovery cohort. All discovery cohort repertoires had been generated using a single sequencing platform. Class I and class II HLA loci were covered by the typing at four-digit resolution. Typing coverage varied by locus: roughly 629-640 donors for A, B, C, DRB1 and DQB1; approximately 500 for DQA1; about 570 for DPA1; some 470 for DPB1. Roughly five DR-DQ haplotypes were handled as single units for association and clustering because linkage in the cohort was strong. On average, 235,054 unique TCR beta nucleotide sequences were sequenced per donor among fewer than 500 genotyped donors of the cohort, with roughly 18% of those sequences being non-productive. The study at large found these results: In vitro tests confirmed that three of the cytomegalovirus-associated TCR beta chains recognize cytomegalovirus antigens. The authors suggested that the approach could potentially be generalized to other disease states and immunological phenotypes. A later analysis found that HLA-associated TCR beta chains were more clonally expanded and had lower generation probabilities than equally common non-associated chains. Most TCR sequences were seen in very few donors, while some public TCRs were found in many individuals. A cluster of highly shared sequence variants was judged likely to represent a technical artifact of the sequencing pipeline. HLA typing was unavailable for some donors at each locus, so association tests used only the typed subset. At a false discovery rate of 0.05, a later analysis linked around 15,000 TCR beta sequences to specific HLA alleles. Assigning TCR associations to individual alleles was difficult when HLA alleles, especially DR and DQ, strongly co-occurred. Immune exposure information for the cohort was limited to CMV serostatus. In this cohort, only TCR beta chains were sequenced, and detectable features were limited by the absence of alpha or paired-chain data. A later analysis found that most CMV-associated TCR beta chains appeared HLA-restricted, with HLA associations seemingly driven largely by CMV exposure. Several of the top co-occurrence clusters appeared to be linked to parvovirus B19, influenza, CMV and Epstein-Barr virus, according to a later analysis. The earlier analysis of some 540 of the donors excluded seventeen rarely observed V segments, including chromosome 9 orphons, because counts were too low. Correlated functional status among segregating V segments might reflect linkage disequilibrium, but an unknown experimental factor could not be ruled out. Cytomegalovirus status was reported to be diagnosed by the classifier with high specificity and sensitivity in both the original and validation cohorts. Broadly in line with IMGT annotations, most TCR beta V segments showed up in productive rearrangements about 90% or about 30% of the time in an earlier analysis of 450 to 750 of the donors. A further reported finding was that TCR beta sequences accurately predicted the HLA-A and HLA-B alleles for most subjects in the first cohort. In a later analysis, TCR association rates were found to vary across HLA loci, with the most associated TCRs seen for DRB1 alleles and the fewest for HLA-C alleles. Some IMGT-functional V segments, including TRBV6-2 and TRBV6-3, could not be told apart with the 87-base-pair reads, so those segments were excluded. Compared with the roughly 720-donor mean, donors in an Asian-associated ancestry cluster had fewer N-insertions in productive TCRs, according to a later genetic analysis. The study gave a list of about 150 TCR beta chains associated with cytomegalovirus. Presence/absence analyses assumed roughly uniform sequencing depth across donors, an assumption that may not hold. V-gene and J-gene trimming of TCR beta chains was associated with a missense DCLRE1C variant in a later genetic analysis, and the association was replicated in an independent cohort.

The method was the immunoSEQ multiplex PCR assay. The multiplex PCR relied on a mix of 60 forward primers for TCR Vbeta segments and 13 reverse primers for TCR Jbeta segments. The CDR3 region of rearranged TCR beta genes was amplified from genomic DNA by a multiplex PCR assay. The Illumina HiSeq System was used to sequence the amplified TCR beta libraries as 87-base-pair reads. As for the authors' bioinformatics: In a later analysis, tens of millions of unique TCR beta chains were counted across the approximately 640 repertoires, and roughly 10 million of these chains were shared by at least two donors. Raw reads were error-corrected and collapsed into unique sequences with a nearest-neighbor algorithm that merged closely related sequences to remove PCR and sequencing errors. V, D and J gene segments were assigned by aligning CDR3 sequences to IMGT reference sequences. For a sequence to be retained, a match of at least six nucleotides was required to both a V gene segment and a J gene segment. Rearrangements were called productive when the CDR3 lacked stop codons and stayed in frame with V and J; all others were non-productive. Following IMGT convention, CDR3 was defined as the stretch from the second conserved V-encoded cysteine up to the conserved J-encoded phenylalanine. The earlier analysis of about 640 of the donors excluded any sequence lacking an unambiguous match to a single V gene segment. In an earlier analysis of some 590 of the donors, a V segment was called functional when productive rearrangements were above 56.7%, and segregating when the standard deviation between donors exceeded 5%. To diagnose cytomegalovirus status from the catalog of TCR beta chain sequences, a statistical classification framework was built. In a later analysis, TCR nucleotide sequences were compared against IMGT/GENE-DB human TR gene sequences so that V and J genes could be assigned. A later analysis assigned CDR3 sequences and most-parsimonious VDJ recombination scenarios with the TCRdist pipeline. A later analysis defined each TCR beta chain by its CDR3 amino acid sequence plus V-gene family, and excluded reads lacking a unique V-gene family. As a way to deal with suspected cross-contamination and a sequencing artifact, a later analysis dropped more than 500 nucleotide sequences that were highly shared and had low generation probability. For each public chain, a later analysis derived a clonal expansion index from normalized ranks of inferred template counts within each repertoire. Generation probabilities in a later analysis came from a VDJ recombination model fitted to out-of-frame rearrangements, and those results were checked against IGoR. In a later analysis, hypergeometric tests were used to score TCR-TCR, TCR-HLA and TCR-CMV co-occurrence, with a repertoire-size bias correction applied to TCR pairs. To estimate false discovery rates, a later analysis permuted the HLA or CMV assignments 20 times. In a later analysis, co-occurring TCRs were grouped with DBSCAN, and TCRdist sequence similarity was added when clustering was performed within HLA-allele-positive subsets. Co-occurrence clustering excluded repertoires with fewer than 30,000 or more than 120,000 public chains, plus five with anomalous nucleotide sharing. The table was pulled from immuneACCESS by TCRdb, which kept in-frame rearrangements only. Such tables lose some clones; where checked, under half of the loss comes from unresolved V genes, and the rest has no known cause. V, J and clone size are those of that table, while D and trimming were read from the DNA. The sample records 150,000 to 200,000 clones, approximately 85% of which are singletons. Of the sample, 9.3% is held by the ten largest clones.

A word on this clone: This receptor's antigen is unknown. No per-base quality is available; no much larger clone lies one base away.

The cohort consisted of 650 to 850 healthy bone marrow donors. At the time of sampling, every cohort member was nominally healthy, though immune exposures that went unrecorded were likely present. The donor tested CMV seropositive and was one of the 289 seropositive cohort members. A peripheral blood sample was collected from each donor, and TCR beta sequencing was performed on peripheral blood mononuclear cells. Genomic DNA extraction from the blood cell samples was performed with the Qiagen DNeasy Blood Extraction Kit. Inclusive of the bounding cysteine and phenylalanine, the CDR3 is 17 residues long. CDR3 DNA only is kept here, 51 bases in frame from base 1. V loses 1 base at its end and J loses 5 bases; junction bases beyond the gene matches: 6. CDR1 and CDR2 are drawn from the germline V gene: SGHVS, FQNEAQ.

What was sequenced was PBMCs. In this chain, TRBV7-8 is recombined with TRBJ1-6, with 9 bases matching TRBD1. The receptor was isolated from a man between 18 and 29 years old in good health and CMV-seropositive. The CDR3 reads as follows: CASSLGIGTGNNSPLHF. The sequenced DNA is TGTGCCAGCAGCTTAGGTATAGGGACAGGGAATAATTCACCCCTCCACTTT.